This TCR beta chain was identified in a study of beta chain features in type 1 diabetes. Findings of the study overall: People with Type 1 diabetes carried modestly yet significantly shorter TCRB CDR3s in all four CD4+ subsets.

Germline V gene data show CDR1 as SEHNR and CDR2 as FQNEAQ (reference sequence). The V gene end was trimmed by 6 bases and the J gene end by 2 bases; junction bases not matched to a gene: 2. The CDR3 runs to 13 residues. The authors reverse transcribed all of the isolated RNA, so sequencing captured expressed TCRB transcripts. Sequenced by immunoSEQ multiplex PCR; TCRdb stores in-frame clones only, minus some. The sample has 310,000 or so clones; about 15% are singletons. Comment on this clone: Its antigen is undetermined.

The specimen was naive CD4+ T cells from blood. The rearrangement joins TRBV7-9 to TRBJ1-2; 8 nucleotides align to TRBD1. The sequence derives from a man aged 18 to 35 with type 1 diabetes. In DNA form, the CDR3 reads TGTGCCAGCAGTCACAGGGGGAACTATGGCTACACCTTC. This translates into CASSHRGNYGYTF.